One sample yielded the 9 T cell receptor beta chains listed below, sequenced in a study of OX40 agonist ivuxolimab in advanced cancers. Repertoires were generated with immunoSEQ multiplex PCR, while TCRdb's copy carries only in-frame clones and drops some. The sample includes approximately 130,000 clones, less than 95% of them seen just once. Sequenced here: CD4+ or CD8+ T cells sorted from blood, sampled in a trial of the OX40 agonist ivuxolimab. The origin of the receptors is an adult with an advanced solid tumor such as melanoma, head and neck, liver or kidney cancer.

The chain recombines TRBV9 with TRBJ2-1; the D is unclear. CDR1 is SGDLS, CDR2 YYNGEE, per germline. This CDR3 has 15 amino acids. With 1 base removed from V and 0 bases from J, the gap between germline ends came to 8 bases. CDR3 loop: CASSVNLFSYNEQFF. DNA of the CDR3: TGTGCCAGCAGCGTAAATCTCTTCTCCTACAATGAGCAGTTCTTC. The variable domain in full, with the rest retrieved from reference TRBV9 and TRBJ2-1, is DSGVTQTPKHLITATGQRVTLRCSPRSGDLSVYWYQQSLDQGLQFLIQYYNGEERAKGNILERFSAQQFPDLHSELNLSSLELGDSALYFCASSVNLFSYNEQFFGPGTRLTVL.

The genes are TRBV28 and TRBJ1-3, with TRBD1 matching over 10 bases. The V segment lost 7 bases and the J segment 4 bases; nucleotides outside the gene matches: 7. The CDR3 is 15 residues long. Germline values: CDR1 MDHEN, CDR2 SYDVKM. The CDR3 DNA is TGTGCCAGCAAAACGACAGGGGGCTCAGGAAACACCATATATTTT. Its protein product is CASKTTGGSGNTIYF.

The chain links TRBV25-1 to TRBJ2-5; possible D gene TRBD2, 5 bases. Germline V gene lookup returns CDR1 MGHDK and CDR2 SYGVNS. CDR3 size: 14 residues. V was shortened by 3 bases and J by 4 bases, with 12 bases between the two germline ends. The CDR3 loop is CASSDPAGGETQYF. The CDR3 DNA follows: TGTGCCAGCAGTGACCCAGCTGGAGGAGAGACCCAGTACTTC.

The chain carries TRBV30 and TRBJ1-4; D not certain. In germline, CDR1 is GTSNPN, CDR2 SVGIG (reference sequence). The length of the CDR3 is 12 residues. Trimming stripped 7 bases from V and 8 bases from J, with 14 bases between. The CDR3 here is CAYNRGWEKLFF. Here the CDR3 DNA reads TGTGCCTACAACCGGGGATGGGAAAAACTGTTTTTT.

The chain employs TRBV7-3 and TRBJ2-1; no definite D call. V was shortened by 5 bases and J by 0 bases, with 23 bases between the two germline ends. The CDR3 extends over 19 amino acids. From germline, CDR1 is SGHTA and CDR2 FQGTGA. DNA for the CDR3: TGTGCCAGCAGCCCCACCTCGACGGCCCCGGTTAGCTCCTACAATGAGCAGTTCTTC. Its protein product is CASSPTSTAPVSSYNEQFF.

This rearrangement joins TRBV7-3 to TRBJ2-2; a weak D match, TRBD1 (5 bases). Trimming left V 5 bases short and J 1 base short, with 8 bases between. The CDR3 is made up of 14 amino acids. Per the germline V gene, CDR1 is SGHTA and CDR2 is FQGTGA. As DNA, the CDR3 is TGTGCCAGCAGCGTCACAGGGAACACCGGGGAGCTGTTTTTT. It yields the protein CASSVTGNTGELFF. The variable domain in full, with the rest retrieved from reference TRBV7-3 and TRBJ2-2, is GAGVSQTPSNKVTEKGKYVELRCDPISGHTALYWYRQSLGQGPEFLIYFQGTGAADDSGLPNDRFFAVRPEGSVSTLKIQRTERGDSAVYLCASSVTGNTGELFFGEGSRLTVL.

V is TRBV11-3 and J is TRBJ2-5; 10 bases match TRBD1. Germline V gene lookup returns CDR1 SGHNT and CDR2 YENEEA. CDR3 length: 18 amino acids. With 4 bases clipped from V and 2 bases from J, the junction kept 13 bases outside the gene matches. The CDR3 reads CASSSSQGQGLTQETQYF. The CDR3 coding sequence is TGTGCCAGCAGCTCCTCTCAGGGACAGGGGCTAACACAAGAGACCCAGTACTTC.

The chain uses TRBV30 and TRBJ1-3; D is uncertain. Germline loops: CDR1 GTSNPN, CDR2 SVGIG (reference sequence). The CDR3 has 15 residues. V dropped 5 bases and J dropped 0 bases, with 14 bases sitting between them. The CDR3 region has the DNA TGTGCCTGGGGCGGGCAGAGTCACTCTGGAAACACCATATATTTT. Protein: CAWGGQSHSGNTIYF.

The chain links TRBV5-1 to TRBJ2-5; tentatively, D is TRBD1 (6 bases). V was cut by 1 base and J by 1 base, with 17 bases left in between. The CDR3 contains 17 residues. The germline CDR1 and CDR2 sequences are SGHRS and YFSETQ. Here the CDR3 DNA reads TGCGCCAGCAGCTTGAACCGGTCCGGGACAACCCAAGAGACCCAGTACTTC. Protein: CASSLNRSGTTQETQYF.